These T cell receptor beta chains were read from a single sample in a study of cytomegalovirus exposure and HLA in healthy donors. Measured with immunoSEQ multiplex PCR; TCRdb has only the in-frame clones, and not every one. Found here are about 200,000 clones, over 65% of them singletons; the top ten hold roughly 0.098%. Sample: PBMCs. These receptors originate from a boy between 2 and 10 years old in good health and CMV-seronegative. The CDR3 runs from the conserved cysteine through the conserved F or W. A D gene is named only where the DNA matches it firmly. Expanded clones get a size class; other rows say once, few or many, or leave the size out.

v_call	d_call	j_call	clone_size	cdr3_aa	cdr3_nt
TRBV5-4	TRBD1	TRBJ2-7	NA	CASSLGTGEYEQYF	TGTGCCAGCAGCTTAGGGACAGGGGAATACGAGCAGTACTTC
TRBV6-1	NA	TRBJ2-3	NA	CASSESLTNTDTQYF	TGTGCCAGCAGTGAGAGTCTGACTAACACAGATACGCAGTATTTT
TRBV5-4	TRBD2	TRBJ2-1	NA	CASSLRASGVNEQFF	TGTGCCAGCAGCTTGAGGGCTAGCGGGGTTAATGAGCAGTTCTTC
TRBV2	NA	TRBJ2-5	NA	CASSVGSHGDQYF	TGTGCCAGCAGTGTAGGATCTCACGGGGACCAGTACTTC
TRBV11-2	TRBD2	TRBJ2-1	NA	CASSGLAGYNEQFF	TGTGCCAGCAGCGGACTAGCGGGGTACAATGAGCAGTTCTTC
TRBV11-2	TRBD1	TRBJ2-3	NA	CASRGQPTDTQYF	TGTGCCAGCAGGGGACAGCCCACAGATACGCAGTATTTT
TRBV5-1	NA	TRBJ2-1	NA	CASSWIGDTEQFF	TGCGCCAGCAGCTGGATCGGGGACACCGAGCAGTTCTTC
TRBV27	NA	TRBJ2-5	NA	CASSRTGLAYQETQYF	TGTGCCAGCAGCCGTACAGGGTTGGCGTACCAAGAGACCCAGTACTTC
TRBV4-1	NA	TRBJ2-1	NA	CASSQGSWGSEQFF	TGCGCCAGCAGCCAGGGAAGTTGGGGCAGTGAGCAGTTCTTC
TRBV5-1	TRBD2	TRBJ2-2	NA	CASSSGLAGATGELFF	TGCGCCAGCAGCAGCGGACTAGCGGGGGCCACCGGGGAGCTGTTTTTT
TRBV5-1	NA	TRBJ2-2	few	CASSSGQNTGELFF	TGCGCCAGCAGCTCGGGACAGAACACCGGGGAGCTGTTTTTT
TRBV7-9	NA	TRBJ1-5	NA	CASSPGGGRQPQHF	TGTGCCAGCAGCCCTGGCGGGGGCCGGCAGCCCCAGCATTTT
TRBV2	NA	TRBJ2-7	NA	CASKEGAVPYEQYF	TGTGCCAGCAAAGAAGGGGCCGTTCCTTACGAGCAGTACTTC
TRBV27	TRBD1	TRBJ1-2	once	CASCSTGTGPYGYTF	TGTGCCAGCTGCTCGACCGGGACAGGGCCCTATGGCTACACCTTC
TRBV7-2	NA	TRBJ1-4	few	CASSPRGAEKLFF	TGTGCCAGCAGCCCTAGGGGTGCTGAAAAACTGTTTTTT
TRBV4-3	TRBD1	TRBJ1-4	once	CASSQDTGGGTSGEKLFF	TGCGCCAGCAGCCAAGATACAGGGGGGGGCACGTCTGGCGAAAAACTGTTTTTT
TRBV6-5	NA	TRBJ1-3	NA	CASLRTEGSADTIYF	TGTGCCAGCCTCAGGACAGAAGGTTCGGCGGACACCATATATTTT
TRBV5-8	NA	TRBJ1-5	NA	CASSSVPYQPQHF	TGTGCCAGCAGCTCGGTCCCCTATCAGCCCCAGCATTTT
TRBV7-9	TRBD1	TRBJ2-2	NA	CASSKTGGFGELFF	TGTGCCAGCAGCAAGACAGGGGGGTTCGGGGAGCTGTTTTTT
TRBV5-1	NA	TRBJ2-5	NA	CASSLFRGAEIKTQYF	TGCGCCAGCAGCCTCTTCCGAGGCGCGGAAATAAAGACCCAGTACTTC
TRBV5-1	NA	TRBJ2-4	NA	CASSSRDKNIQYF	TGCGCCAGCAGCTCTCGGGACAAAAACATTCAGTACTTC
TRBV5-1	NA	TRBJ2-6	NA	CASNEGTGANVLTF	TGCGCCAGCAATGAGGGTACAGGGGCCAACGTCCTGACTTTC
TRBV6-6	NA	TRBJ2-1	NA	CASEGMGNEQFF	TGTGCCAGCGAGGGAATGGGAAATGAGCAGTTCTTC
TRBV5-4	TRBD2	TRBJ2-5	NA	CASSLGSGAPMGETQYF	TGTGCCAGCAGCTTGGGAAGCGGGGCCCCCATGGGGGAGACCCAGTACTTC
TRBV2	TRBD1	TRBJ1-2	once	CASTQKKTGDNSYNYGYTF	TGTGCCAGCACCCAAAAGAAGACAGGGGACAACTCCTACAACTATGGCTACACCTTC
TRBV9	NA	TRBJ1-3	NA	CASSPTDQAPNGNTIYF	TGTGCCAGCAGCCCTACGGATCAGGCGCCGAATGGAAACACCATATATTTT
TRBV27	NA	TRBJ2-3	NA	CASSPPSGRTQYF	TGTGCCAGCAGCCCCCCCAGTGGTCGCACGCAGTATTTT
TRBV6-1	NA	TRBJ2-3	once	CASTLGLPVGDTQYF	TGTGCCAGCACCCTGGGACTTCCCGTGGGAGATACGCAGTATTTT
TRBV5-6	NA	TRBJ2-7	NA	CASSRNLFGQYF	TGTGCCAGCAGCCGAAACCTTTTCGGGCAGTACTTC
TRBV7-9	TRBD1	TRBJ2-7	NA	CASSLGTGDREQYF	TGTGCCAGCAGCTTAGGAACAGGGGATAGGGAGCAGTACTTC
TRBV5-8	TRBD2	TRBJ2-5	NA	CASSFGGSVETQYF	TGTGCCAGCAGCTTCGGGGGGTCGGTAGAGACCCAGTACTTC
TRBV6-1	TRBD1	TRBJ1-2	NA	CASSVSYAGTGGLGYTF	TGTGCCAGCAGTGTATCCTACGCCGGGACAGGGGGCCTTGGCTACACCTTC
TRBV28	TRBD1	TRBJ1-6	NA	CASSFPSGTGNSPLHF	TGTGCCAGCAGTTTTCCGTCCGGGACAGGAAATTCACCCCTCCACTTT
TRBV6-5	NA	TRBJ1-1	NA	CASSYSGARTEAFF	TGTGCCAGCAGTTACTCAGGGGCGAGAACTGAAGCTTTCTTT
TRBV6-5	NA	TRBJ2-2	NA	CASSYLFDTGELFF	TGTGCCAGCAGTTACCTGTTCGACACCGGGGAGCTGTTTTTT
TRBV9	NA	TRBJ2-7	NA	CASSLSGLGYEQYF	TGTGCCAGCAGCCTAAGCGGACTGGGCTACGAGCAGTACTTC
TRBV18	TRBD2	TRBJ2-3	NA	CASSPNVGLAGGGTDTQYF	TGTGCCAGCTCACCAAATGTTGGCCTAGCGGGGGGCGGCACAGATACGCAGTATTTT
TRBV4-3	NA	TRBJ1-2	NA	CASRSAGTYGYTF	TGCGCCAGCAGGAGTGCCGGGACTTATGGCTACACCTTC
TRBV7-2	NA	TRBJ1-1	NA	CASSLQGLNTEAFF	TGTGCCAGCAGCTTGCAGGGATTGAACACTGAAGCTTTCTTT